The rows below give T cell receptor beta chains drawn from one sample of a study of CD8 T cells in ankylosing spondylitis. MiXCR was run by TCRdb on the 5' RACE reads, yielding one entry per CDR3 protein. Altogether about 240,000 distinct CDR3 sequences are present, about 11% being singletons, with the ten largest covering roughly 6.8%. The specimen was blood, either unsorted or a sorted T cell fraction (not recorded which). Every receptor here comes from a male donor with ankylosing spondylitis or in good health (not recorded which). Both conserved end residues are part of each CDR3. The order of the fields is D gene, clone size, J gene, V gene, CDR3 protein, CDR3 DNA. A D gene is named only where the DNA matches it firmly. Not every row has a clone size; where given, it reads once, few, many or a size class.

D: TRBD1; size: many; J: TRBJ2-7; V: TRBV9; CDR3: CASSGAGGSHEQYF; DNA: TGTGCCAGCAGCGGCGCAGGGGGCTCCCACGAGCAGTACTTC
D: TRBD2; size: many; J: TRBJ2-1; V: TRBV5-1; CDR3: CASSFGGSNEQFF; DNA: TGCGCCAGCAGCTTTGGCGGGAGCAATGAGCAGTTCTTC
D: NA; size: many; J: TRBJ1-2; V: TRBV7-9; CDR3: CASSRGGVAGYTF; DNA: TGTGCCAGCAGTCGAGGAGGGGTTGCCGGCTACACCTTC
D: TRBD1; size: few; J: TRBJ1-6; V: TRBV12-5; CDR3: CASLQGATLHF; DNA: TGTGCTAGTCTACAGGGGGCGACCCTCCACTTT
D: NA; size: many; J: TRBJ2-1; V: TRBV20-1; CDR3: CSARGRANEQFF; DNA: TGCAGTGCTAGGGGCAGGGCTAATGAGCAGTTCTTC
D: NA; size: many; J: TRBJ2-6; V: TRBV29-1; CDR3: CSVEVSGANVLTF; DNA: TGCAGCGTTGAAGTCTCTGGGGCCAACGTCCTGACTTTC
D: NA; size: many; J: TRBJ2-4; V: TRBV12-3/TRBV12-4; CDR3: CASSLLGLAKNIQYF; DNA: TGTGCCAGCAGTTTGTTAGGCCTAGCCAAAAACATTCAGTACTTC
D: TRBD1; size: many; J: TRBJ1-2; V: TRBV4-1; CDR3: CASSTPGQGNYGYTF; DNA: TGCGCCAGCAGTACCCCGGGACAGGGGAACTATGGCTACACCTTC
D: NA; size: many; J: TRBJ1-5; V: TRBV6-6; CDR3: CASSYVNQPQHF; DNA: TGTGCCAGCAGTTACGTAAATCAGCCCCAGCATTTT
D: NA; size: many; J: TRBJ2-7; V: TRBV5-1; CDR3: CASSLAALGVYEQYF; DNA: TGCGCCAGCAGCTTGGCTGCCCTCGGGGTCTACGAGCAGTACTTC
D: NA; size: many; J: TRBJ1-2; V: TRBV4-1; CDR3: CASSQERAGNYGYTF; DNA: TGCGCCAGCAGCCAAGAACGGGCAGGAAACTATGGCTACACCTTC
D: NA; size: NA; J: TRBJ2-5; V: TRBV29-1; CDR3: CSVEDDITSFETQYF; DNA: TGCAGCGTTGAAGATGATATTACTAGCTTTGAGACCCAGTACTTC
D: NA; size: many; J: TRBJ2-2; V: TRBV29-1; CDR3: CSAGNVELFF; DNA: TGCAGTGCGGGCAATGTGGAGCTGTTTTTT
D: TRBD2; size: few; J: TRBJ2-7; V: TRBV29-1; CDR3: CSGYLAGGYEQYF; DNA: TGCAGCGGTTACCTAGCGGGAGGCTACGAGCAGTACTTC
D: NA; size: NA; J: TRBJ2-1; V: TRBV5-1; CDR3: CASSLAITGPSYTEQFF; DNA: TGCGCCAGCAGCTTGGCCATCACAGGGCCGTCCTACACTGAGCAGTTCTTC
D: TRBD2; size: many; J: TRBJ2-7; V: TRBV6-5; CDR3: CASISSSGGSYEQYF; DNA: TGTGCCAGCATTTCCTCTAGCGGGGGGTCCTACGAGCAGTACTTC
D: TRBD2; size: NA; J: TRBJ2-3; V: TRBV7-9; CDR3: CASSLRGGKGNTQYF; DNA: TGTGCCAGCAGCCTACGCGGGGGAAAGGGAAATACGCAGTATTTT
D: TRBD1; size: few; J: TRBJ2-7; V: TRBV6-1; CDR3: CATEQTKRTGFEQYF; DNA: TGTGCCACCGAACAGACAAAACGGACAGGGTTTGAGCAGTACTTC
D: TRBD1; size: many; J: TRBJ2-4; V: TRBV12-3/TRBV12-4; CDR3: CASSHRDRGQENIQYF; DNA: TGTGCCAGCAGTCACCGGGACAGGGGGCAGGAAAACATTCAGTACTTC
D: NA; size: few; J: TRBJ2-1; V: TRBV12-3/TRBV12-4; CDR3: CASSFVLSGTYYSYNEQFF; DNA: TGTGCCAGCAGTTTTGTCCTCAGCGGGACATACTACTCTTACAATGAGCAGTTCTTC
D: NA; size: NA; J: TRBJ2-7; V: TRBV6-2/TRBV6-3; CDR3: CASSYSVTFEQYF; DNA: TGTGCCAGCAGTTACTCGGTAACGTTCGAGCAGTACTTC
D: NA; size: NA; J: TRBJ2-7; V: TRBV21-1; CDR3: CASSRRGDSQSHEQYF; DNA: TGTGCCAGCAGTCGTAGAGGGGATAGTCAATCCCACGAGCAGTACTTC
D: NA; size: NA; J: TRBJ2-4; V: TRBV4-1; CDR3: CASSQRDFSIQYF; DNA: TGCGCCAGCAGCCAGCGGGACTTTAGCATTCAGTACTTC
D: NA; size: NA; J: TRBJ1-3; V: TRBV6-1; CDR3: CASSGTYSGNTIYF; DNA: TGTGCCAGCAGTGGTACATACTCTGGAAACACCATATATTTT
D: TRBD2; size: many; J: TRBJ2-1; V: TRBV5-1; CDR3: CATGLAGGREQFF; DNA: TGCGCCACCGGTCTAGCGGGAGGGCGTGAGCAGTTCTTC
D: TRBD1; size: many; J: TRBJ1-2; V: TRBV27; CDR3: CASSGDRRYGYTF; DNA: TGTGCCAGCAGTGGGGACAGAAGGTATGGCTACACCTTC
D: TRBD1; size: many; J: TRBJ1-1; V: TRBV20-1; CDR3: CSARGHRTGKAEAFF; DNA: TGCAGTGCTAGAGGCCACCGGACAGGGAAGGCTGAAGCTTTCTTT
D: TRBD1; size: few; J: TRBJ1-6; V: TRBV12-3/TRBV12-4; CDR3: CASSFDREAPLHF; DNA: TGTGCCAGCAGTTTTGACAGGGAGGCTCCCCTCCACTTT
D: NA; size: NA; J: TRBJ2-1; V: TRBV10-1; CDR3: CAKLERGEQFF; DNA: TGCGCCAAACTCGAGCGTGGCGAGCAGTTCTTC
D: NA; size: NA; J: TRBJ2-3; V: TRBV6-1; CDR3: CANSVRASTDTQYF; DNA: TGTGCCAACAGTGTAAGGGCTAGCACAGATACGCAGTATTTT
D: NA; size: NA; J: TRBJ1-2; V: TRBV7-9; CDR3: CASSPMPPNYGYTF; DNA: TGTGCCAGCAGCCCGATGCCCCCTAACTATGGCTACACCTTC
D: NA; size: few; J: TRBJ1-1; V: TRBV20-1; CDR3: CRPGGGYTEAFF; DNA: TGCAGGCCCGGTGGGGGGTACACTGAAGCTTTCTTT
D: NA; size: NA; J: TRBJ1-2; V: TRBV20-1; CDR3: CSATSRNGGYTF; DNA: TGCAGTGCTACCTCTAGGAACGGGGGCTACACCTTC
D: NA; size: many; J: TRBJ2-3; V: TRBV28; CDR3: CASSVTSLAQYF; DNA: TGTGCCAGCAGTGTTACTAGTTTGGCGCAGTATTTT
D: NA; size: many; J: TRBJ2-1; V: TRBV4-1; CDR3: CASSYSGRNEQFF; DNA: TGCGCCAGCAGTTATTCCGGCAGGAATGAGCAGTTCTTC
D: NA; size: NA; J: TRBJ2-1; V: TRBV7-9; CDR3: CASSLDGRGNNEQFF; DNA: TGTGCCAGCAGCTTAGACGGGCGGGGCAACAATGAGCAGTTCTTC
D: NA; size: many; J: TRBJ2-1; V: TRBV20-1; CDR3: CSATTLGRAPYNEQFF; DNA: TGCAGTGCAACCACTCTGGGGCGTGCCCCCTACAATGAGCAGTTCTTC
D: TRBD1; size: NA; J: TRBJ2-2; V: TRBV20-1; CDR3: CCARAPGQGAITGELFF; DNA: TGCTGTGCTAGGGCCCCGGGACAGGGGGCGATAACCGGGGAGCTGTTTTTT
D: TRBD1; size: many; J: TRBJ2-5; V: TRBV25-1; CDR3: CASSEEGTEGETQYF; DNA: TGTGCCAGCAGTGAAGAGGGGACAGAAGGGGAGACCCAGTACTTC
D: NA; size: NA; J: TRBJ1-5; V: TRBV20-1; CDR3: CSAPGPRSEYSNQPQHF; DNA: TGCAGTGCTCCTGGCCCCCGGTCGGAGTATAGCAATCAGCCCCAGCATTTT
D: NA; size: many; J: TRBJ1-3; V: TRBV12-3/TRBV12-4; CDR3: CASSRSGLVSGNTIYF; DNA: TGTGCCAGCAGTCGCTCAGGGTTGGTTTCTGGAAACACCATATATTTT
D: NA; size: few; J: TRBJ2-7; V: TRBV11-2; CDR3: CASSLVGGLTYEQYF; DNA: TGTGCCAGCAGCTTAGTGGGGGGACTCACCTACGAGCAGTACTTC
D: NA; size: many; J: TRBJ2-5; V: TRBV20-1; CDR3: CSAMQQETQYF; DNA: TGCAGTGCTATGCAGCAAGAGACCCAGTACTTC
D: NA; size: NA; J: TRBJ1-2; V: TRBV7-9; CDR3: CASSPGGYTF; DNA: TGTGCCAGCAGCCCCGGTGGCTACACCTTC
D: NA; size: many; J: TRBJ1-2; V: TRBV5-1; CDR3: CARPGTLNGYTF; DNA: TGCGCCAGACCCGGGACCCTCAATGGCTACACCTTC
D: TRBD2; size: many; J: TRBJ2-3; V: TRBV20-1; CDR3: CSAGLADTDTQYF; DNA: TGCAGTGCTGGACTAGCGGACACAGATACGCAGTATTTT
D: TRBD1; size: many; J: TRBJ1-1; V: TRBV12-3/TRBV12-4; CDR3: CASSLRQGLFTEAFF; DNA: TGTGCCAGCAGTCTAAGACAGGGCTTGTTCACTGAAGCTTTCTTT
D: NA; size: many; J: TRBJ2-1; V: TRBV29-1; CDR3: CSDFGRGADSYNEQFF; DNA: TGCAGTGATTTTGGGAGAGGAGCGGACTCCTACAATGAGCAGTTCTTC
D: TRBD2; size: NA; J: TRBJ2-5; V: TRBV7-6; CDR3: CASSAGLAVEETQYF; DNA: TGTGCCAGCAGCGCGGGACTAGCGGTGGAAGAGACCCAGTACTTC
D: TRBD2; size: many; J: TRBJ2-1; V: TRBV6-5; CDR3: CASSYSGEGEQFF; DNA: TGTGCCAGCAGTTACTCGGGGGAGGGTGAGCAGTTCTTC
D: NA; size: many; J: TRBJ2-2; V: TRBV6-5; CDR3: CASSLEGSTGELFF; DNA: TGTGCCAGCAGTCTCGAAGGGAGCACCGGGGAGCTGTTTTTT
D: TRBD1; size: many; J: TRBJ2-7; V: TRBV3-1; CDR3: CASSHETGGASYEQYF; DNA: TGTGCCAGCAGCCATGAAACAGGGGGCGCATCCTACGAGCAGTACTTC
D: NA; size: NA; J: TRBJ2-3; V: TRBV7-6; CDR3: CASNLGGGTDTQYF; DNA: TGTGCCAGCAACTTAGGAGGGGGCACAGATACGCAGTATTTT
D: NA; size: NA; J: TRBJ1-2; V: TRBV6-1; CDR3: CASSESPEAVYYGYTF; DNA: TGTGCCAGCAGTGAAAGCCCTGAGGCAGTGTACTATGGCTACACCTTC